Each of the 26 T cell receptor beta chains below was sequenced from the same sample in a study of regulatory T cells in long-lasting Graves disease. Time point in this sample: newly diagnosed GD, antithyroid drugs for less than 3 months. The TCR library was made from RNA extracted from PBMCs. In building TCR beta libraries, iRepertoire HTBI primers were used together with Arm-PCR of CDR3 regions. Each CDR3 protein gets one entry after TCRdb re-called the multiplex PCR reads with MiXCR. The sample has roughly 500,000 distinct CDR3 sequences, 13% seen once. The same data also contributed to another study, on T cells in Graves' hyperthyroidism and ophthalmopathy.

The specimen was peripheral blood mononuclear cells (PBMCs), collected at new diagnosis, from a patient treated with antithyroid drugs. Every receptor here comes from a young man with Graves disease.

This clonotype was observed at least ten times. The gene calls are TRBV20-1 and TRBJ2-3, with D unclear. The CDR3 covers 14 residues. Germline CDR1 is DFQATT and CDR2 is SNEGSKA (reference sequence). CDR3 protein: CLRNRARARDTQYF. Here the CDR3 DNA reads TGCTTACGAAATCGGGCCCGAGCGCGAGATACGCAGTATTTT.

This clonotype was counted a few times. The CDR3 reads CASSQDPSGKNEKLFF. CDR3 nucleotide sequence: TGCGCCAGCAGCCAAGATCCATCGGGGAAAAATGAAAAACTGTTTTTT. The rearrangement joins TRBV4-1 to TRBJ1-4, with D unresolved. The CDR3 is made up of 16 amino acids. The V and J ends lost 0 bases and 5 bases respectively, with 13 bases between them. Germline assignment: CDR1 MGHRA and CDR2 YSYEKL.

The sample holds many counts of this clonotype. This chain connects TRBV11-1 to TRBJ2-1; TRBD2 agrees at 8 bases. There are 12 residues in the CDR3. Germline-derived CDR1 and CDR2 are SGHAT and FQDESV (reference sequence). V lost 5 bases, J lost 15 bases, and 9 bases stayed unmatched. The CDR3 DNA is TGTGCCAGCAGCCCCCTCAGCGGGAGACGGTTCTTC. It specifies CASSPLSGRRFF.

This clonotype was counted between two and nine times. This chain joins TRBV19 and TRBJ1-1; D is undetermined. The CDR3 runs 15 residues. CDR1 and CDR2 from the germline V gene are LNHDA and SQIVND (reference sequence). V was cut by 3 bases and J by 0 bases, with 11 bases left in between. CDR3 sequence reads: CASSISQSLNTEAFF. The DNA for the CDR3 is TGTGCCAGTAGTATCAGTCAATCGCTGAACACTGAAGCTTTCTTT.

At least ten counts were recorded for this clonotype. V and J are TRBV28 and TRBJ2-1; 14 bases align to TRBD2. The CDR3 spans 15 residues. In germline, CDR1 is MDHEN, CDR2 SYDVKM. Trimming cost V 5 bases and J 7 bases; bases outside gene matches: 4. As DNA, the CDR3 is TGTGCCAGCAGTCGACTAGCGGGAGGGCCAAATGAGCAGTTCTTC. Translating it yields CASSRLAGGPNEQFF.

This clonotype has a count of ten or more. This chain connects TRBV2 to TRBJ2-5, with 8 bases identical to TRBD2. The germline CDR1 and CDR2 sequences are SNHLY and FYNNEI. The trim removed 0 bases at V and 1 base at J, leaving 7 bases unmatched. The CDR3 length is 17 residues. CDR3 bases: TGTGCCAGCAGTGAAGCGCAGGGCGGGAGGACCCAAGAGACCCAGTACTTC. This sequence encodes CASSEAQGGRTQETQYF.

This clonotype was recorded at least ten times. This chain links TRBV2 with TRBJ1-2, with D hard to call. Germline values: CDR1 SNHLY, CDR2 FYNNEI. V lost 8 bases and J 4 bases, leaving 14 bases between the germline ends. The CDR3 is made up of 13 amino acids. CDR3 nucleotide sequence: TGTGCCAGCGTGGTGAACCCGGGCTATGGCTACACCTTC. Amino acids: CASVVNPGYGYTF.

Comment on this clonotype: Being one base from a much bigger clone, this may be a read error. The rearrangement joins TRBV12-3 or TRBV12-4 to TRBJ2-3; 15 nucleotides align to TRBD2. This CDR3 spans 16 amino acids. CDR3 sequence reads: CASRRTSGRDTGTQYF. The CDR3 nucleotides read TGTGCCAGCCGTCGGACTAGCGGGAGGGACACAGGTACGCAGTATTTT.

The chain is built from TRBV30 and TRBJ2-2; no firm D call. This CDR3 has 13 amino acids. Between the trimmed V and J ends, which lost 3 bases and 6 bases, there was a span of 11 bases. Germline CDR1 GTSNPN, CDR2 SVGIG (reference sequence). As DNA, the CDR3 is TGTGCCTGGAGCAATGCTGTGGCCGGGGAGCTGTTTTTT. This codes for CAWSNAVAGELFF. Variable domain in full (rest from reference TRBV30 and TRBJ2-2): SQTIHQWPATLVQPVGSPLSLECTVEGTSNPNLYWYRQAAGRGLQLLFYSVGIGQISSEVPQNLSASRPQDRQFILSSKKLLLSDSGFYLCAWSNAVAGELFFGEGSRLTVL.

In its sample, this clonotype was seen many times. J is TRBJ2-5 and V is TRBV13, with TRBD2 matching over 10 bases. The CDR3 totals 17 residues. Germline assignment: CDR1 PRHDT and CDR2 FYEKMQ (reference sequence). The ends lost 5 bases at V and 1 base at J; junction bases unmatched: 10. CDR3 amino acids: CASSLRTGTSAQETQYF. The CDR3 nucleotides are TGTGCCAGCAGCCTCAGGACCGGGACTAGCGCCCAAGAGACCCAGTACTTC. Complete variable domain (other parts from reference TRBV13 and TRBJ2-5): AAGVIQSPRHLIKEKRETATLKCYPIPRHDTVYWYQQGPGQDPQFLISFYEKMQSDKGSIPDRFSAQQFSDYHSELNMSSLELGDSALYFCASSLRTGTSAQETQYFGPGTRLLVL.

This clonotype was seen a handful of times. The chain couples TRBV19 to TRBJ2-1; either TRBD1 or TRBD2 may supply D (5 bases each). Between the trimmed V and J ends, which lost 3 bases and 6 bases, there was a span of 9 bases. From germline, CDR1 is LNHDA and CDR2 SQIVND (reference sequence). CDR3 length: 13 amino acids. For the CDR3, the DNA is TGTGCCAGTAGTATGGCAGGGACCAATGAGCAGTTCTTC. It encodes CASSMAGTNEQFF.

This clonotype was detected many times. V usage is TRBV6-1 and J usage is TRBJ2-1, with D unresolved. The CDR3 has 16 residues. Germline CDR1 is MNHNS and CDR2 is SASEGT. V dropped 0 bases and J dropped 4 bases, with 13 bases sitting between them. For the CDR3, the DNA is TGTGCCAGCAGTGAAGCCCAGTACCCGCCATACAATGAGCAGTTCTTC. Translating gives CASSEAQYPPYNEQFF.

This clonotype was recorded a few times. This chain uses TRBV20-1 with TRBJ2-2; the D gene is possibly TRBD2 (5 bases). The CDR3 extends over 17 amino acids. Germline V gene data show CDR1 as DFQATT and CDR2 as SNEGSKA (reference sequence). Trimming removed 5 bases from V and 1 base from J, with 20 bases in between. The CDR3 region has the DNA TGCAGTGCTTCGTTGGATAGCGCTGGTTTGAACACCGGGGAGCTGTTTTTT. Amino acids: CSASLDSAGLNTGELFF.

The V gene is TRBV4-1, the J gene TRBJ2-1; 8 bases match TRBD1. V lost 3 bases to trimming and J lost 7 bases; unmatched junction nucleotides: 5. CDR3 length: 14 amino acids. In germline, CDR1 is MGHRA, CDR2 YSYEKL. The CDR3 sequence: CASSHRGRTNEQFF. In DNA, the CDR3 is TGCGCCAGCAGCCACAGGGGGCGCACGAATGAGCAGTTCTTC.

The rearrangement joins TRBV7-6 to TRBJ2-2; TRBD2 is a possible D gene (5 bases). The germline V gene encodes CDR1 SGHVS and CDR2 FNYEAQ. This CDR3 spans 16 amino acids. Between the trimmed V and J ends, which lost 5 bases and 4 bases, there was a span of 17 bases. DNA of the CDR3: TGTGCCAGCAGCAGGTCGGGGAGCTATGGCACCGGGGAGCTGTTTTTT. Protein sequence: CASSRSGSYGTGELFF.

The genes are TRBV15 and TRBJ2-3; a possible D gene is TRBD2 (5 bases). This CDR3 comprises 14 residues. Trimming stripped 3 bases from V and 1 base from J, with 8 bases between. Germline lookup yields CDR1 LNHNV and CDR2 YYDKDF (reference sequence). CDR3 bases: TGTGCCACCAGCAGTGGAGCGGGCACAGATACGCAGTATTTT. Amino acids: CATSSGAGTDTQYF.

At least ten counts were recorded for this clonotype. The rearrangement joins TRBV12-3 or TRBV12-4 to TRBJ2-1; 8 bases match TRBD1. J lost 6 bases, V lost 3 bases, and 10 bases had no gene match. This CDR3 is 16 amino acids long. The CDR3 here is CASSFIQGQDPNEQFF. The CDR3, as DNA: TGTGCCAGCAGTTTTATCCAGGGACAGGACCCCAATGAGCAGTTCTTC.

This clonotype was detected ten times or more. The rearrangement links TRBV6-1 to TRBJ2-7; 10 bases line up with TRBD1. With V trimmed by 6 bases and J by 5 bases, 10 bases remained unmatched. This CDR3 spans 15 amino acids. Germline values: CDR1 MNHNS, CDR2 SASEGT. CDR3: CASSPRQGARDEQYF. As DNA, the CDR3 is TGTGCCAGCAGCCCCAGACAGGGGGCGCGGGACGAGCAGTACTTC.

Comments on this clonotype: This sequence may be a read error, since a much larger clone differs from it by one base. The V and J genes are TRBV12-3 or TRBV12-4 and TRBJ1-2, with D perhaps TRBD1 (5 bases). The CDR3 consists of 13 residues. The DNA of the CDR3 is TGTGCCGGCAGTTTGCAGGGTCCCTATGGCTACACCTTC. Protein sequence: CAGSLQGPYGYTF.

This clonotype was counted ten times or more. J is TRBJ2-1 and V is TRBV5-1; D is perhaps TRBD2 (6 bases). Germline assignment: CDR1 SGHRS and CDR2 YFSETQ. The CDR3 is 18 amino acids. V was clipped by 2 bases and J by 2 bases, with 20 bases between them. CDR3 in DNA: TGCGCCAGCAGCTTAAGGGCTAGCGCCCCGGTTCCCTACAATGAGCAGTTCTTC. It is translated as CASSLRASAPVPYNEQFF.

The sample holds many counts of this clonotype. The V gene is TRBV28, the J gene TRBJ1-2; 8 positions match TRBD1. V lost 6 bases to trimming and J lost 5 bases; unmatched junction nucleotides: 5. This CDR3 is built from 13 residues. Germline CDR1 is MDHEN and CDR2 is SYDVKM. The CDR3 sequence: CASRPGQVYGYTF. The DNA for the CDR3 is TGTGCCAGCAGACCGGGACAGGTTTATGGCTACACCTTC.

The chain couples TRBV20-1 to TRBJ1-1; 9 bases map to TRBD1. J was trimmed by 5 bases and V by 6 bases; bases with no gene match: 4. CDR1 DFQATT and CDR2 SNEGSKA come from the germline V gene (reference sequence). This CDR3 has 12 residues. The CDR3 DNA is TGCAGTGCGTACAGGGGGCGGACTGAAGCTTTCTTT. Encoded protein: CSAYRGRTEAFF.

This sequence joins TRBV3-1 and TRBJ2-7; D perhaps matches TRBD1 (8 bases). Trimming removed 4 bases at V and 2 bases at J, with 18 bases between. Germline-derived CDR1 and CDR2 are LGHDT and YNNKEL (reference sequence). This CDR3 is 16 amino acids long. CDR3 in amino acids: CASSPDRGGGTYEQYF. The CDR3 DNA reads TGTGCCAGCAGCCCCGACAGGGGCGGGGGCACCTACGAGCAGTACTTC.

This clonotype has at least ten counts. The chain joins TRBV2 to TRBJ2-5; D might be TRBD1 (5 bases). The CDR3 is 15 residues long. With 8 bases removed from V and 1 base from J, the gap between germline ends came to 17 bases. Per germline, CDR1 SNHLY and CDR2 FYNNEI. The CDR3 DNA reads TGTGCCAGCTCACCACCGTCAGGGTCCCAAGAGACCCAGTACTTC. It codes for CASSPPSGSQETQYF.

This clonotype has only a few counts. The rearrangement uses TRBV19 and TRBJ2-3; 11 positions match TRBD2. The J segment lost 8 bases and the V segment lost 3 bases, leaving 1 base of the junction unmatched. The length of the CDR3 is 13 residues. CDR1 is LNHDA, CDR2 SQIVND, per germline (reference sequence). CDR3 protein: CASSIGTSGTQYF. In nucleotides, the CDR3 is TGTGCCAGTAGTATTGGGACTAGCGGTACGCAGTATTTT.

This clonotype was counted many times. This sequence joins TRBV6-1 and TRBJ2-7; 7 bases line up with TRBD2. V trimming: 7 bases; J trimming: 4 bases; junction bases outside the gene matches: 7. Germline CDR1 MNHNS, CDR2 SASEGT. This CDR3 comprises 13 residues. CDR3 sequence: CASTTRGGYEQYF. The DNA of the CDR3 is TGTGCCAGCACCACGAGGGGAGGGTACGAGCAGTACTTC.